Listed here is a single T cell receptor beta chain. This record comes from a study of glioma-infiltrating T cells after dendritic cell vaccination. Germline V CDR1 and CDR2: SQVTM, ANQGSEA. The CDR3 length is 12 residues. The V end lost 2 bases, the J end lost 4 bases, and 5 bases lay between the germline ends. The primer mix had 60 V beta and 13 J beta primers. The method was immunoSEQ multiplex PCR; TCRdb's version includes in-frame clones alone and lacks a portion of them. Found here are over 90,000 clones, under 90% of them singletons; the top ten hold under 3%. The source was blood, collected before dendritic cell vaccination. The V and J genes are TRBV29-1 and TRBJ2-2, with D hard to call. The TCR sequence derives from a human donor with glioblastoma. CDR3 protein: CSVETFTGELFF. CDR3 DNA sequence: TGCAGCGTTGAAACATTCACCGGGGAGCTGTTTTTT.